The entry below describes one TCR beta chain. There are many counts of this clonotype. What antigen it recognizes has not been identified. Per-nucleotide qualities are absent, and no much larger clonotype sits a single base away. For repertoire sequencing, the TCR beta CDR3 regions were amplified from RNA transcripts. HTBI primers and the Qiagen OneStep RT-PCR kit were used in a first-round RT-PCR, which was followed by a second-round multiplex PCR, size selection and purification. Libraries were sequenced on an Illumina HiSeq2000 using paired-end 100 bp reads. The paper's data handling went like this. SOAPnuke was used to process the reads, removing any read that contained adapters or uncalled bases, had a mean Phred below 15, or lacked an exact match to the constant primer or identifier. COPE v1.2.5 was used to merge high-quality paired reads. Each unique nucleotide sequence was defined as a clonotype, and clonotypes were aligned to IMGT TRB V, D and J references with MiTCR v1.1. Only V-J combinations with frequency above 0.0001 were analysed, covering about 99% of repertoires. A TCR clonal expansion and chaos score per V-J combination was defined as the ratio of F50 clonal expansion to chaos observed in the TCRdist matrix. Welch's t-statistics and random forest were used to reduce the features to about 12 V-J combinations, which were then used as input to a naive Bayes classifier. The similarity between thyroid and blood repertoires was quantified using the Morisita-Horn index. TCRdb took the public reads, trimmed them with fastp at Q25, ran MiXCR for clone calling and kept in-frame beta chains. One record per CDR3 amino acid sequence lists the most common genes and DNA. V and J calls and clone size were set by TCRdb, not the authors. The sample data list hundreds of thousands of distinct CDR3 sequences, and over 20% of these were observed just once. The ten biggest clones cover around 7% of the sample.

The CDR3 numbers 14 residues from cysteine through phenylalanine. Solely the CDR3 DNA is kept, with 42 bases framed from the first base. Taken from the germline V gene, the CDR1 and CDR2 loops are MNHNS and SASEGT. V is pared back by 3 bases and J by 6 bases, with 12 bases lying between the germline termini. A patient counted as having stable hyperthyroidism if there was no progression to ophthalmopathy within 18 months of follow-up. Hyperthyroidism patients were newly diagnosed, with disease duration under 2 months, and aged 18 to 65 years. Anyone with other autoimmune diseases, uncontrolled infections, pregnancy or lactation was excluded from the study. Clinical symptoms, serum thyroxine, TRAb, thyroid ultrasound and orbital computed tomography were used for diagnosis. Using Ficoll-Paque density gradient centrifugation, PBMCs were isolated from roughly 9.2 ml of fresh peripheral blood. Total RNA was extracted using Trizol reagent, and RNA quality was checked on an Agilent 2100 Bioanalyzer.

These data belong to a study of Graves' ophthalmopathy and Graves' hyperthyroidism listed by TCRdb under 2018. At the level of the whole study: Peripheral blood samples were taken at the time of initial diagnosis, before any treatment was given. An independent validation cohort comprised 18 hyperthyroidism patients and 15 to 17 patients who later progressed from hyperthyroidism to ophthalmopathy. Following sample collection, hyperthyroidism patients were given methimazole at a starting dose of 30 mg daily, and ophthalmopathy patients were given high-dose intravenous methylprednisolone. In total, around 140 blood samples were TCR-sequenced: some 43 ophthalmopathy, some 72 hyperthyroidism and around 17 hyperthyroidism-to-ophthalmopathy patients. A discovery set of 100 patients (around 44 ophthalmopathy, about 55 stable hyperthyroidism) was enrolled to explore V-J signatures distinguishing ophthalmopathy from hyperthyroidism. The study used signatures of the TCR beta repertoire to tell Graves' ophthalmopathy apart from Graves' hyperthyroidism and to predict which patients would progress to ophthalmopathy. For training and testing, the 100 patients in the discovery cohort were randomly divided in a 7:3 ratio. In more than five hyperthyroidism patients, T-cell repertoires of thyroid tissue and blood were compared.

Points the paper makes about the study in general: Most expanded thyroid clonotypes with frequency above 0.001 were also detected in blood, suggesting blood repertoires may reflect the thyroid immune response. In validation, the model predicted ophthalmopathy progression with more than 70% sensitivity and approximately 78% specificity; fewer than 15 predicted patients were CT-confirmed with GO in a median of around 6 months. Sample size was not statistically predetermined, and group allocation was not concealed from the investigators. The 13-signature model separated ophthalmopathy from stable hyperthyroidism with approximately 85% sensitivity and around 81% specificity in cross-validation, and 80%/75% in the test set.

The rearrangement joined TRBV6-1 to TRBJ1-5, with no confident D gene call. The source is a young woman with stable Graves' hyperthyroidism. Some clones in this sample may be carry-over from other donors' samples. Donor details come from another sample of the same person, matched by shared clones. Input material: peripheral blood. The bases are TGTGCCAGCAGTGAGAGGGAAGCTGGTCAGCCCCAGCATTTT. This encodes CASSEREAGQPQHF.